Shown below are 3 T cell receptor beta chains from a single sample sequenced in a study of OX40 agonist ivuxolimab in advanced cancers. The data were produced by immunoSEQ multiplex PCR, yet TCRdb's version contains in-frame clones alone and is incomplete. The sample lists 59,000 or so clones, over 80% occurring once. The specimen was CD4+ or CD8+ T cells sorted from blood, collected in a trial of the OX40 agonist ivuxolimab. The receptors stem from an adult with an advanced solid tumor such as melanoma, head and neck, liver or kidney cancer.

This rearrangement joins TRBV11-2 to TRBJ1-2; D unresolved. CDR3 length: 15 residues. Deletions cut 1 base from V and 2 bases from J, with 11 bases between. Germline CDR1 is SGHAT and CDR2 is FQNNGV. CDR3 DNA: TGTGCCAGCAGCTTAGCTATGTCTATCAACTATGGCTACACCTTC. Protein sequence: CASSLAMSINYGYTF.

The chain combines TRBV27 with TRBJ1-5; D is unresolved. Germline V CDR1 and CDR2: MNHEY, SMNVEV (reference sequence). With 0 bases removed from V and 1 base from J, the gap between germline ends came to 7 bases. CDR3 length: 15 residues. The CDR3: CASSLSWQSNQPQHF. The CDR3, as DNA: TGTGCCAGCAGTTTATCATGGCAGAGCAATCAGCCCCAGCATTTT.

This clone appeared a single time. CDR3 protein: CASKTGVQPQHF. The CDR3 DNA reads TGTGCCAGCAAAACAGGGGTTCAGCCCCAGCATTTT. The V and J genes are TRBV6-6 and TRBJ1-5, with 7 bases aligning to TRBD1. Germline CDR1 MNHNY, CDR2 SVGAGI (reference sequence). Losses at the gene ends were 7 bases for V and 6 bases for J; bases not matched to a gene: 3. The CDR3 covers 12 residues.